This T cell receptor beta chain was found in a study of pediatric ulcerative colitis. Using immunoSEQ multiplex PCR, the repertoire was profiled, and TCRdb retains in-frame clones only, with some absent. The sample has some 57,000 clones; around 87% are singletons. V lost 4 bases and J lost 1, with 7 bases in between. The CDR3 length is 13 residues. Germline V CDR1 and CDR2: SGHTA, FQGTGA. The sample was blood. The rearrangement links TRBV7-3 to TRBJ2-5; D remains unclear. The TCR comes from a boy aged 10-17 years who was a control in a study of pediatric ulcerative colitis. CDR3 region: CASSSEIQETQYF. CDR3 in DNA: TGTGCCAGCAGCTCGGAGATCCAAGAGACCCAGTACTTC.